This T cell receptor (beta chain) comes out of a study of blood T cell repertoires in COVID-19. At the level of the study: Acute-phase and convalescent COVID-19 samples originated in the United States, Italy and Spain.

As handled by the study authors: Nucleated cell counts were estimated from reference gene primer amplification. Sequenced by immunoSEQ multiplex PCR; TCRdb stores in-frame clones only, minus some. V and J calls and clone size are those listed in that table; D and trimming were worked out from the DNA. The sample carries around 95,000 clones, about 80% recorded once. This receptor was identified in an older woman with acute or convalescent COVID-19. The sample comprised peripheral blood.

This CDR3 reads CASSAGLAGAYEQYF. CDR3 coding DNA: TGCGCCAGCAGCGCGGGACTAGCGGGAGCCTACGAGCAGTACTTC. The chain couples TRBV5-1 to TRBJ2-7; 14 nucleotides line up with TRBD2. The ends lost 4 bases at V and 2 bases at J; junction bases unmatched: 2. The CDR3 is made up of 15 amino acids. Germline loops: CDR1 SGHRS, CDR2 YFSETQ.